These T cell receptor beta chains were read from a single sample in a study of T cell responses to AZD1222 COVID-19 vaccine. The data were produced by immunoSEQ multiplex PCR, yet TCRdb's version contains in-frame clones alone and is incomplete. In the table there are fewer than 110,000 clones, around 90% of which are singletons. Sequencing was performed on peripheral blood, taken on day 0 of AZD1222 vaccination. These receptors originate from an adult in good health. The CDR3 runs from the conserved cysteine through the conserved F or W. The D gene is left open where the match is weak. The listing skips clone size in some rows; elsewhere it reads once, few, many or a size class.

J gene | D gene | clone size | V gene | CDR3 DNA | CDR3 protein
TRBJ2-7 | NA | NA | TRBV28 | NA | CASLLVAGGIPYF
TRBJ1-5 | NA | NA | TRBV3-1/TRBV3-2 | TGTGCCAGCAGCCAAAACACAAATCAGCCCCAGCATTTT | CASSQNTNQPQHF
TRBJ1-1 | NA | NA | TRBV4-3 | TGCGCCAGCAGCCAAGACCTTCGGATTGAAGCTTTCTTT | CASSQDLRIEAFF
TRBJ1-1 | NA | NA | TRBV5-1 | TGCGCCAGCAGCCCGACAGCGTCGAACACTGAAGCTTTCTTT | CASSPTASNTEAFF
TRBJ1-6 | NA | NA | TRBV6-1 | TGTGCCAGCAGTGACACCGGACGGTATAATTCACCCCTCCACTTT | CASSDTGRYNSPLHF
TRBJ2-5 | NA | NA | TRBV5-4 | TGTGCCAGCAGGAACCTCCAAGGGGGGGAGACCCAGTACTTC | CASRNLQGGETQYF
TRBJ2-1 | TRBD2 | NA | TRBV25-1 | TGTGCCAGCAGCTCTGTTAGGGAGCGGGAGGAGCAGTTCTTC | CASSSVREREEQFF
TRBJ2-6 | NA | NA | TRBV12-5 | TGTGCTAGTGGTTTGGTAATGGGACCGCGATCTGGGGCCAACGTCCTGACTTTC | CASGLVMGPRSGANVLTF
TRBJ1-3 | TRBD1 | NA | TRBV7-2 | TGTGCCACGCAGGGGGGCTCTGGAAACACCATATATTTT | CATQGGSGNTIYF
TRBJ1-1 | NA | NA | TRBV5-1 | TGCGCCAGCAGCGAAGTGGGCTGGAACACTGAAGCTTTCTTT | CASSEVGWNTEAFF
TRBJ2-7 | NA | NA | TRBV29-1 | TGCAGCGCTGGAAGCACAGACAGGTACTACGAGCAGTACTTC | CSAGSTDRYYEQYF
TRBJ2-4 | TRBD2 | NA | TRBV11-2 | TGTGCCAGCAGCCCCTACGCGGGAGGGGAAAACATTCAGTACTTC | CASSPYAGGENIQYF
TRBJ1-4 | NA | NA | TRBV7-9 | TGTGCCAGCAGCTTAGTGGGGCAGGGAAGGGAAAAACTGTTTTTT | CASSLVGQGREKLFF
TRBJ1-4 | TRBD1 | NA | TRBV4-3 | TGCGCCAGCAACCCAGACAGGGGTGAAAAACTGTTTTTT | CASNPDRGEKLFF
TRBJ1-6 | NA | NA | TRBV3-1/TRBV3-2 | TGTGCCAGCAGCCAAGGGGTCAGGGAAAATTCACCCCTCCACTTT | CASSQGVRENSPLHF
TRBJ1-1 | NA | NA | TRBV11-3 | TGTGCCAGCAGCCGACCTGGGCCGAGAGACTCTGAAGCTTTCTTT | CASSRPGPRDSEAFF
TRBJ2-2 | TRBD2 | NA | TRBV12-5 | TGTGCTAGTGGTTTGGTACGACTTAGACTAGCGGGAGTGGTGAACACCGGGGAGCTGTTTTTT | CASGLVRLRLAGVVNTGELFF
TRBJ1-2 | NA | NA | TRBV6-1 | TGTGCCAGCAGTGAAGACGGGCACTATGGCTACACCTTC | CASSEDGHYGYTF
TRBJ2-7 | NA | NA | TRBV11-3 | TGTGCCAGCAGCTTAGCGGGACCCGAGCAGTACTTC | CASSLAGPEQYF
TRBJ2-1 | TRBD2 | NA | TRBV12-3/TRBV12-4 | TGTGCCAGCAGTTTAGGCACGGGGACTAGACAGTTCTTC | CASSLGTGTRQFF
TRBJ2-3 | NA | NA | TRBV18 | TGTGCCAGCTCACCTGAGGGGGTGACAGATACGCAGTATTTT | CASSPEGVTDTQYF
TRBJ1-2 | NA | few | TRBV7-2 | TGTGCCAGCAGCTTAGGCGGGTCGTCCTCTGGCTACACCTTC | CASSLGGSSSGYTF
TRBJ1-2 | NA | NA | TRBV4-3 | TGCGCCAGCAGCCAATACAGGGCTCAGAGCTATGGCTACACCTTC | CASSQYRAQSYGYTF
TRBJ2-5 | TRBD2 | NA | TRBV7-2 | TGTGCCAGCAGCTTGCGGACTAGCGGGAGTGTCCAAACAGAGACCCAGTACTTC | CASSLRTSGSVQTETQYF